One and the same sample provided the 9 T cell receptor beta chains below, sequenced in a study of T cell responses to AZD1222 COVID-19 vaccine. Produced via immunoSEQ multiplex PCR; TCRdb's table is partial and in-frame only. This sample has around 91,000 clones, with approximately 91% found just once. The sample consisted of peripheral blood, taken on day 0 of AZD1222 vaccination. The receptors here all came from an adult in good health.

This rearrangement joins TRBV14 to TRBJ1-2, with D perhaps TRBD1 (5 bases). The CDR3 sequence is 13 residues long. Germline V gene sequence: CDR1 SGHDN, CDR2 FVKESK. Trimming took 3 bases from V and 6 from J, leaving 11 bases between them. CDR3 protein: CASSQVIRDGYTF. CDR3 coding DNA: TGTGCCAGCAGCCAGGTTATCAGGGATGGCTACACCTTC. The full variable domain, its missing parts supplied by reference TRBV14 and TRBJ1-2, is EAGVTQFPSHSVIEKGQTVTLRCDPISGHDNLYWYRRVMGKEIKFLLHFVKESKQDESGMPNNRFLAERTGGTYSTLKVQPAELEDSGVYFCASSQVIRDGYTFGSGTRLTVV.

The chain uses TRBV27 and TRBJ2-1; D is unclear. Germline lookup yields CDR1 MNHEY and CDR2 SMNVEV (reference sequence). The CDR3 covers 15 residues. Trimming removed 3 bases at V and 3 bases at J, with 12 bases between. In DNA form, the CDR3 reads TGTGCCAGCAGTTTGTGGGCTGCGATCTACAATGAGCAGTTCTTC. Its protein product is CASSLWAAIYNEQFF.

The table lists this clone with a few counts. The rearrangement uses TRBV5-6 and TRBJ1-6; 10 positions agree with TRBD1. CDR1 is SGHDT, CDR2 YYEEEE, per germline. The CDR3 loop spans 15 amino acids. After removal of 2 bases from V and 9 bases from J, the junction contained 5 bases not matched to a gene. In DNA, the CDR3 is TGTGCCAGCAGCTTTCGACAGGGGGCTAGTTCACCCCTCCACTTT. Translation gives CASSFRQGASSPLHF.

The chain has TRBV7-2 and TRBJ2-1; D unclear. The ends were cut back, 1 base at V and 6 bases at J, with 13 bases in the middle. The CDR3 has 15 residues. Germline assignment: CDR1 SGHTA and CDR2 FQGNSA. The CDR3 loop is CASSLVGATSNEQFF. Here the CDR3 DNA reads TGTGCCAGCAGCTTAGTGGGTGCAACTTCCAATGAGCAGTTCTTC. Drawing the rest from reference TRBV7-2 and TRBJ2-1, the complete variable domain is GAGVSQSPSNKVTEKGKDVELRCDPISGHTALYWYRQSLGQGLEFLIYFQGNSAPDKSGLPSDRFSAERTGGSVSTLTIQRTQQEDSAVYLCASSLVGATSNEQFFGPGTRLTVL.

The genes are TRBV6-5 and TRBJ1-2, with D unresolved. This CDR3 region has 14 residues. V lost 1 base and J 3 bases, leaving 9 bases between the germline ends. CDR1 and CDR2 (germline): MNHEY, SVGAGI. CDR3 DNA: TGTGCCAGCAGTTACTTACCGGAGCACTATGGCTACACCTTC. Protein: CASSYLPEHYGYTF.

The chain's CDR3 is CASSSGKGETQYF. CDR3 sequence (DNA): TGTGCCAGCAGCTCAGGGAAAGGCGAGACCCAGTACTTC. V is TRBV7-9 and J is TRBJ2-5; TRBD1 might be the D (5 bases). The CDR3 has 13 amino acids. The V end was cut by 4 bases, the J end by 5 bases, with 11 bases between. The germline gives CDR1 SEHNR, CDR2 FQNEAQ (reference sequence).

This clone has only one observation. The chain carries TRBV28 and TRBJ2-6; weak D call: TRBD1 (5 bases). The V gene's germline CDR1 is MDHEN and CDR2 SYDVKM. The CDR3 has 15 amino acids. Trimming left V 4 bases short and J 0 bases short, with 7 bases between. CDR3 DNA sequence: TGTGCCAGCAGTTCAGGGATCTCTGGGGCCAACGTCCTGACTTTC. This translates into CASSSGISGANVLTF.

V usage is TRBV4-2 and J usage is TRBJ1-5; maybe TRBD1 (5 bases). This CDR3 is 14 amino acids long. The germline V and J ends were trimmed by 1 base and 6 bases, with 10 bases remaining between them. Germline V gives CDR1 LGHNA, CDR2 YNFKEQ. The CDR3 region is CASSQAQGGQPQHF. As DNA, the CDR3 is TGTGCCAGCAGCCAAGCCCAGGGAGGTCAGCCCCAGCATTTT.

The gene calls are TRBV13 and TRBJ2-1; no definite D call. Germline CDR1 is PRHDT and CDR2 is FYEKMQ (reference sequence). Trimming removed 3 bases at V and 3 bases at J, with 6 bases between. The CDR3 runs to 13 residues. CDR3 protein: CASSFPGYNEQFF. In DNA, the CDR3 is TGTGCCAGCAGCTTCCCAGGCTACAATGAGCAGTTCTTC.